This T cell receptor (beta chain) emerged from a study of tumor-infiltrating lymphocytes in primary liver carcinoma. Concerning this clonotype: What it recognizes is unknown. A read error may account for a junction end that differs from germline.

Bulk tissue was left unsorted, and RNA and DNA were co-extracted from about 19-30 mg of it. Total RNA (roughly 530 ng) served as template for TCR beta cDNA synthesis primed by a constant-region primer. Libraries for TCR beta were built through three nested multiplex PCR rounds, which together made up a slightly modified ARM-PCR procedure. The opening two PCR rounds, ten to eleven cycles each, paired TRBV1-TRBV30 forward primers with a C-beta reverse primer. TCRdb independently ran MiXCR on the multiplex PCR reads; one entry per CDR3 protein. The sample includes about 70,000 distinct CDR3 sequences, 55% to 75% of them seen just once. Germline CDR1 reads DFQATT; CDR2 reads SNEGSKA (reference sequence). There are 15 residues in the CDR3. Study-wide findings and caveats: Found in all five tumor regions were only about 7-25% of top clones.

This sequence originates from a man aged 35 to 55 with primary liver carcinoma and hepatitis B virus infection. The sequencing input was liver tumor tissue from sampling region 4. Subset described: tumor region T4, right-lateral pole. This chain joins TRBV20-1 and TRBJ1-5; D gene unclear. CDR3 in amino acids: CCAVHGVRANQPQHF. For the CDR3, the DNA is TGCTGTGCTGTACACGGAGTGAGGGCGAATCAGCCCCAGCATTTT.